This T cell receptor (beta chain) was captured in a study of shared clonotypes between healthy human individuals. Study outcomes and limitations: Between four donors, naive CD4 clonotypes were shared at a level of about 5.3%.

The assay was immunoSEQ multiplex PCR, and TCRdb's table has in-frame clones only and misses some. The table lists about 380,000 clones, 90% to 98% of them singletons, with approximately 0.32% in the top ten. CDR3 size: 18 residues. After removal of 3 bases from V and 0 bases from J, the junction contained 8 bases not matched to a gene. Worth noting for this clone: The target antigen is unknown.

The chain has TRBV23-1 and TRBJ2-5, with 12 bases that match TRBD2. TRBV23-1 is labeled an ORF, and its function is uncertain. Sequenced material: memory CD8+ T cells sorted from blood. Subset denoted: CD45RO+ cells pooled with CCR7-negative TemRA cells. The receptor was derived from a man in his thirties or forties in good health. In nucleotides, the CDR3 is TGCGCCAGCAGTCAGCTAGCGGGAGGGATACGGTACCAAGAGACCCAGTACTTC. Translating it yields CASSQLAGGIRYQETQYF.